The T cell receptor (beta chain) described here comes from a study of shared clonotypes between healthy human individuals. CDR1 is MDHEN and CDR2 is SYDVKM in the germline V gene. V dropped 8 bases and J dropped 4 bases, with 12 bases sitting between them. CDR3 length equals 13 residues. Repertoires were generated with immunoSEQ multiplex PCR, while TCRdb's copy carries only in-frame clones and drops some. The data contain 2,500,000 or so clones, roughly nine tenths of them singletons. This sequence originates from a man in his late teens or twenties in good health. V and J are TRBV28 and TRBJ2-1; weak D call: TRBD1 (6 bases). The sequenced material came from naive CD4+ T cells sorted from blood. Documented subset: CD45RA+ positively selected. Here the CDR3 reads CASGQPLYNEQFF. The CDR3 bases are TGTGCCAGCGGACAGCCCCTTTACAATGAGCAGTTCTTC.